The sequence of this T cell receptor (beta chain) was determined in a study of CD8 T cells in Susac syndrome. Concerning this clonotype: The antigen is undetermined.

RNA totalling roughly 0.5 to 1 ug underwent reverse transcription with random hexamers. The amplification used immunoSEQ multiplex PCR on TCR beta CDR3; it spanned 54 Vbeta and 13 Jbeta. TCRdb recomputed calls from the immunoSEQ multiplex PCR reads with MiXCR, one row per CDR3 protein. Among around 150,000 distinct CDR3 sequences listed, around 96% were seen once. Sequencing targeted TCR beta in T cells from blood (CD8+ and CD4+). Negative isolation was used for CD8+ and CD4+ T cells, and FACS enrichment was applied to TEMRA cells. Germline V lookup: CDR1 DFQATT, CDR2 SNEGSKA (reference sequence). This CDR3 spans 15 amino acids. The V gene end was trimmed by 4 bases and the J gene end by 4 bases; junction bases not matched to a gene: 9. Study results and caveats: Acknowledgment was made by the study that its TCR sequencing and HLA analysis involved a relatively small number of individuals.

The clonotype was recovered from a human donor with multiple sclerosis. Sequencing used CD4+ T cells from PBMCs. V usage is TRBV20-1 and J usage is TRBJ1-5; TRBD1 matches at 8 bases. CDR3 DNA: TGCAGTGCTACTCAATTCGACAGGGGAAATCAGCCCCAGCATTTT. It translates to CSATQFDRGNQPQHF.